In its sample, the clone carrying this T cell receptor beta chain was seen a few times. This CDR3 region has 16 residues. Trimming cost V 5 bases and J 3 bases; bases outside gene matches: 11. Germline loops: CDR1 SEHNR, CDR2 FQNEAQ (reference sequence). The data belong to a study of T cells after yellow fever vaccination. TCRdb independently ran MiXCR on the 5' RACE reads; one entry per CDR3 protein. The sample holds 450,000 to 600,000 distinct CDR3 sequences, 17% seen once. The clonotype comes from a man between 18 and 29 years old who received the YFV17D yellow fever vaccine. Sequenced material: PBMCs, taken 5 days after the first yellow fever vaccination. The chain couples TRBV7-9 to TRBJ2-5, with 8 bases aligning to TRBD2. The CDR3 sequence is CASSPLWVSGEETQYF. CDR3 nucleotide sequence: TGTGCCAGCAGCCCCCTCTGGGTTAGCGGGGAAGAGACCCAGTACTTC.